The present entry profiles one T cell receptor beta chain with its context. CDR3 length equals 13 residues. Germline V gene lookup returns CDR1 SGHTA and CDR2 FQGNSA. V dropped 5 bases and J dropped 6 bases, with 10 bases sitting between them. Via MiXCR, TCRdb re-called the reads, giving one row per CDR3 protein. The sample holds around 740,000 distinct CDR3 sequences, 35% seen once. This entry belongs to a study of T cell repertoires in cytomegalovirus infection. This chain uses TRBV7-2 with TRBJ2-2, with D hard to call. The sequencing input was PBMCs. The clonotype was recovered from a human donor in good health (CMV status not recorded). Some clones in this sample may be carry-over from other donors' samples. CDR3 sequence reads: CASSPARPGELFF. For the CDR3, the DNA is TGTGCCAGCAGCCCCGCGCGGCCCGGGGAGCTGTTTTTT. The entire variable domain, with the rest obtained from reference TRBV7-2 and TRBJ2-2, is as follows: GAGVSQSPSNKVTEKGKDVELRCDPISGHTALYWYRQSLGQGLEFLIYFQGNSAPDKSGLPSDRFSAERTGGSVSTLTIQRTQQEDSAVYLCASSPARPGELFFGEGSRLTVL.